Below, one TCR beta chain is given with its context. The antigen is unknown. The entry originates in a study of PD-1 blockade in classical Hodgkin lymphoma. Study at large: Intravenous infusions of nivolumab 3 mg/kg reached patients every 2 weeks.

Relapse was seen in all patients after autologous stem cell transplantation, and brentuximab vedotin exposure was variable. The repertoire was sequenced with immunoSEQ multiplex PCR; TCRdb's copy has only in-frame clones and lacks some. The top ten hold less than 4% of the sample, which has tens of thousands of clones, 60% to 85% seen once. Overall study findings and caveats: When set against healthy donors, newly diagnosed patients were reported to show lower baseline TCR diversity.

V gave up 4 bases and J gave up 7 bases, with 7 bases separating them. Germline V CDR1 and CDR2: SGHVS, FNYEAQ. This CDR3 contains 12 residues. The rearrangement joins TRBV7-6 to TRBJ1-4; D not certain. The source is a human donor with classical Hodgkin lymphoma. The input for sequencing was peripheral blood mononuclear cells (PBMCs), taken at baseline. For the CDR3, the DNA is TGTGCCAGCAGCTCCGAGCCTGAAAAACTGTTTTTT. It codes for CASSSEPEKLFF.